The rows below give T cell receptor beta chains drawn from one sample of a study of PD-1 blockade in classical Hodgkin lymphoma. Clones were read by immunoSEQ multiplex PCR, and TCRdb kept only the in-frame ones, dropping some. The top ten clones hold roughly 33% of a sample with 11,000 or so clones, approximately 81% of them seen once. The material was peripheral blood mononuclear cells (PBMCs), obtained at baseline. The receptor source for this set is a human donor with classical Hodgkin lymphoma. The CDR3 runs from the conserved cysteine through the conserved F or W.

cdr3_length j_call v_call cdr3_aa
16 TRBJ2-2 TRBV11-2 CASSSSGGVNTGELFF
15 TRBJ1-4 TRBV4-3 CASSQDGGGDEKLFF
15 TRBJ2-3 TRBV29-1 CSVALQAVSTDTQYF
13 TRBJ2-1 TRBV7-8 CASSFGVRSEQFF
17 TRBJ1-2 TRBV9 CASSAWPGTGVSGGYTF
16 TRBJ2-6 TRBV15 CATSRGQFSGANVLTF
13 TRBJ2-7 TRBV6-5 CASSYSENYEQYF
15 TRBJ1-5 TRBV5-6 CASSRQGRVDQPQHF
16 TRBJ1-1 TRBV6-1 CASSATGSRRGIEAFF
19 TRBJ1-5 TRBV27 CASRPGTVRNSGGRQPQHF
16 TRBJ2-1 TRBV27 CASSLNRDSFYNEQFF
19 TRBJ2-3 TRBV4-2 CASSQDRGTSGGTTDTQYF
15 TRBJ1-1 TRBV18 CASSSGTGGNTEAFF
18 TRBJ2-2 TRBV6-1 CASSGPRGVRVEHRGAVF
16 TRBJ2-7 TRBV10-2 CASSDSPPGFEDEQYF
14 TRBJ2-3 TRBV6-6 CASRRQGPTDTQYF
15 TRBJ2-3 TRBV5-1 CASSLNERSTDTQYF
13 TRBJ1-1 TRBV7-2 CASSPNRGTEAFF
12 TRBJ1-6 TRBV5-8 CASSFEVVPLHF
14 TRBJ1-2 TRBV14 CASRLTGGRGGYTF
16 TRBJ2-1 TRBV4-3 CASSQDRAGPSGEQFF
15 TRBJ1-6 TRBV9 CASSALEGRNSPLHF
21 TRBJ2-3 TRBV4-1 CASSQVVRTSGGLDDSGTQYF
16 TRBJ2-2 TRBV4-1 CASSQERGQWTGELFF
14 TRBJ2-7 TRBV28 CASRRAGAPGEQYF
15 TRBJ1-3 TRBV27 CASSLRGVGGNTIYF
18 TRBJ2-2 TRBV30 CAWSEKRLAGGTLGELFF
15 TRBJ1-5 TRBV6-1 CATSEGDIINQPQHF
16 TRBJ2-3 TRBV5-4 CASSLGLKTSTDTQYF
15 TRBJ1-5 TRBV18 CASPPGQGSNQPQHF
14 TRBJ1-1 TRBV9 CASSVESGADEAFF
15 TRBJ2-2 TRBV4-1 CASSQGLAGAGELFF
16 TRBJ1-6 TRBV7-8 CASSRQVGGLNSPLHF
13 TRBJ2-1 TRBV15 CATGGPTYNEQFF
13 TRBJ2-7 TRBV19 CASSRDNRYEQYF
13 TRBJ2-5 TRBV19 CASRTGGGETQYF
17 TRBJ1-6 TRBV28 CASSPRGGLAIIWPLHF
16 TRBJ2-1 TRBV5-1 CASSLKTSGVFDEQFF
15 TRBJ2-3 TRBV5-1 CASSLGLAGADTQYF
15 TRBJ1-2 TRBV7-9 CASRPGQPARYGYTF
15 TRBJ2-1 TRBV9 CASSVSSGDYNEQFF
12 TRBJ2-1 TRBV7-9 CASSPAGNEQFF
12 TRBJ1-2 TRBV7-9 CASSLDDYGYTF
12 TRBJ1-2 TRBV10-1 CASSDFNYGYTF
16 TRBJ2-1 TRBV30 CAWTLGFGLAAEEQFF
13 TRBJ2-7 TRBV11-1 CASSFQWTYEQYF
14 TRBJ2-1 TRBV7-7 CASSLLQTSNEQFF
15 TRBJ1-6 TRBV7-2 CASSLAEGFVSPLHF
15 TRBJ1-2 TRBV30 CAWNRGQGGNYGYTF
17 TRBJ2-3 TRBV5-6 CASSLDFGGGSTDTQYF
15 TRBJ1-1 TRBV18 CASSPGTSIGTEAFF
13 TRBJ1-6 TRBV7-8 CASSFAGDSPLHF
14 TRBJ2-1 TRBV28 CASTLPGPRNEQFF
14 TRBJ2-5 TRBV7-3 CASSLAGVGETQYF
14 TRBJ2-7 TRBV7-2 CASSLTLTSYEQYF
12 TRBJ1-1 TRBV12-5 CASGIPQGEAFF
15 TRBJ2-5 TRBV5-5 CASSFLLRYQETQYF